A single sample is the source of the 18 T cell receptor beta chains below, sequenced in a study of cytomegalovirus exposure and HLA in healthy donors. The PCR employed 60 Vbeta primers together with 13 Jbeta primers. The method was immunoSEQ multiplex PCR; TCRdb's version includes in-frame clones alone and lacks a portion of them. The sample has 170,000 or so clones; 80% to 85% are singletons. Material: PBMCs. These receptor sequences come from a boy aged 2 to 9 in good health and CMV-seronegative.

The CDR3 DNA is TGTGCCAGCAGTTACGGGAGACTCCCTTACAATGAGCAGTTCTTC. Its protein is CASSYGRLPYNEQFF. The chain uses TRBV6-5 and TRBJ2-1; possibly TRBD2 for D (5 bases). The CDR3 has 15 amino acids. Deletions cut 2 bases from V and 4 bases from J, with 12 bases between. Germline values: CDR1 MNHEY, CDR2 SVGAGI.

The chain carries TRBV28 and TRBJ2-5; tentative D call: TRBD1 (6 bases). V was cut by 2 bases and J by 0 bases, with 10 bases left in between. Germline CDR1 reads MDHEN; CDR2 reads SYDVKM. The CDR3 length is 15 residues. The CDR3: CASSLRQAYQETQYF. The CDR3 DNA is TGTGCCAGCAGTTTACGACAGGCCTACCAAGAGACCCAGTACTTC. The complete variable domain, with remaining parts taken from reference TRBV28 and TRBJ2-5, reads DVKVTQSSRYLVKRTGEKVFLECVQDMDHENMFWYRQDPGLGLRLIYFSYDVKMKEKGDIPEGYSVSREKKERFSLILESASTNQTSMYLCASSLRQAYQETQYFGPGTRLLVL.

V usage is TRBV19 and J usage is TRBJ2-1; the match to TRBD1 covers 11 bases. The CDR3 runs 17 residues. The germline V gene has CDR1 LNHDA and CDR2 SQIVND (reference sequence). After removal of 3 bases from V and 8 bases from J, the junction contained 12 bases not matched to a gene. The CDR3 sequence: CASSIASGQGVIDEQFF. CDR3 in DNA: TGTGCCAGTAGTATCGCCTCGGGACAGGGGGTGATAGATGAGCAGTTCTTC.

The V gene is TRBV27, the J gene TRBJ1-1, with a tentative D call TRBD1 (5 bases). Per the germline V gene, CDR1 is MNHEY and CDR2 is SMNVEV (reference sequence). Trimming stripped 6 bases from V and 1 base from J, with 9 bases between. This CDR3 is 13 amino acids long. CDR3 residues: CASRNTGNTEAFF. CDR3 coding DNA: TGTGCCAGCAGAAACACAGGGAACACTGAAGCTTTCTTT.

The chain has TRBV4-1 and TRBJ2-3; D not certain. The length of the CDR3 is 15 residues. CDR1 MGHRA and CDR2 YSYEKL come from the germline V gene. The V gene lost 4 bases and the J gene lost 2 bases, with 13 bases spanning the gap. The CDR3 coding sequence is TGCGCCAGCAGCCGGTACACCGAGGCCACAGATACGCAGTATTTT. It translates to CASSRYTEATDTQYF.

The chain carries TRBV7-9 and TRBJ1-1; no clear D. The germline gives CDR1 SEHNR, CDR2 FQNEAQ (reference sequence). The CDR3 is 16 amino acids. V dropped 0 bases and J dropped 6 bases, with 17 bases sitting between them. CDR3 bases: TGTGCCAGCAGCTTAGCTGCCCGGATGGGAGTCGCTGAAGCTTTCTTT. Residues: CASSLAARMGVAEAFF.

The gene calls are TRBV7-6 and TRBJ2-3; 7 bases match TRBD1. With 3 bases clipped from V and 7 bases from J, the junction kept 4 bases outside the gene matches. CDR3 length: 13 residues. Per germline, CDR1 SGHVS and CDR2 FNYEAQ. The CDR3 DNA is TGTGCCAGCAGCTTGGGACAGACTTATACGCAGTATTTT. It specifies CASSLGQTYTQYF.

This rearrangement joins TRBV6-5 to TRBJ2-3; 7 bases agree with TRBD1. Trimming removed 8 bases from V and 3 bases from J; junction bases left unmatched: 8. CDR1 MNHEY and CDR2 SVGAGI come from the germline V gene. The CDR3 consists of 14 residues. The CDR3 region is CASGLGQPTDTQYF. The CDR3 DNA reads TGTGCCAGCGGCCTGGGACAGCCGACAGATACGCAGTATTTT.

The chain employs TRBV19 and TRBJ1-5; D might be TRBD1 (5 bases). In germline, CDR1 is LNHDA, CDR2 SQIVND (reference sequence). The CDR3 is 16 residues long. V lost 6 bases and J lost 0, with 15 bases in between. CDR3 DNA sequence: TGTGCCAGTAGGATATTAGGGGCGGATAGCAATCAGCCCCAGCATTTT. Translation: CASRILGADSNQPQHF.

The rearrangement uses TRBV2 and TRBJ1-1; D call uncertain. V was cut by 7 bases and J by 1 base, with 13 bases left in between. The CDR3 sequence is 14 residues long. The germline V gene encodes CDR1 SNHLY and CDR2 FYNNEI. In nucleotides, the CDR3 is TGTGCCAGCACCCCAGAGGCCAGGAACACTGAAGCTTTCTTT. This gives the protein CASTPEARNTEAFF.

This clone came up once. CDR3 in amino acids: CASRGGLSSSYNEQFF. In DNA, the CDR3 is TGTGCCAGCAGGGGGGGACTGTCAAGCTCCTACAATGAGCAGTTCTTC. The chain joins TRBV2 to TRBJ2-1, with a tentative D call TRBD2 (6 bases). V lost 6 bases and J 0 bases, leaving 15 bases between the germline ends. Germline CDR1 and CDR2: SNHLY and FYNNEI. This CDR3 is 16 amino acids long.

The chain recombines TRBV28 with TRBJ2-1, with a weak D call TRBD1 (5 bases). This CDR3 has 16 residues. Trimming shortened V by 5 bases and J by 2 bases, and 16 bases separated the two germline ends. Germline values: CDR1 MDHEN, CDR2 SYDVKM. As DNA, the CDR3 is TGTGCCAGCAGTCTGGACAACCAAAAACCCTACAATGAGCAGTTCTTC. Translating gives CASSLDNQKPYNEQFF.

The chain employs TRBV29-1 and TRBJ1-1; D may be TRBD1 (6 bases). The CDR3 is 16 amino acids. Trimming stripped 2 bases from V and 2 bases from J, with 18 bases between. In germline, CDR1 is SQVTM, CDR2 ANQGSEA. The CDR3 region has the DNA TGCAGCGTTGAAAATTGGGTCGGGGACACAAACACTGAAGCTTTCTTT. Translation gives CSVENWVGDTNTEAFF.

V gene TRBV19 combines with J gene TRBJ2-4; the D gene is possibly TRBD2 (5 bases). Trimming cost V 7 bases and J 3 bases, with 16 bases left between them. CDR1 is LNHDA and CDR2 is SQIVND in the germline V gene (reference sequence). CDR3 length: 15 amino acids. The CDR3 bases are TGTGCCAGTACCGTAATAGGAGCGGACAAAAACATTCAGTACTTC. As protein: CASTVIGADKNIQYF.

This clone was seen once. The chain couples TRBV19 to TRBJ2-5, with D perhaps matching TRBD2 (5 bases). The CDR3 consists of 16 residues. Trimming took off 3 bases at V and 4 bases at J, with 18 bases between the two ends. Germline CDR1 reads LNHDA; CDR2 reads SQIVND (reference sequence). CDR3 nucleotides: TGTGCCAGTAGTATCGACGGGATGGGGTGGGTAGAGACCCAGTACTTC. The encoded protein is CASSIDGMGWVETQYF.

The chain recombines TRBV6-1 with TRBJ2-5, with 10 positions matching TRBD2. Germline V CDR1 and CDR2: MNHNS, SASEGT. The CDR3 loop spans 15 amino acids. Unmatched junction bases numbered 11, after V lost 8 bases and J lost 5 bases. CDR3 in DNA: TGTGCCAGCCGAACCCTAGCGGGGGCAGGGGAGACCCAGTACTTC. Its protein product is CASRTLAGAGETQYF.

CDR3 DNA: TGTGCCAGCAGCCTAGCGCACGGGGAGCTGTTTTTT. Residues: CASSLAHGELFF. The J gene is TRBJ2-2, the V gene TRBV6-6; weak D call: TRBD2 (6 bases). The germline V gene encodes CDR1 MNHNY and CDR2 SVGAGI (reference sequence). The CDR3 contains 12 residues. Deletions cut 6 bases from V and 7 bases from J, with 9 bases between.

This clone has just a few counts. V and J are TRBV5-6 and TRBJ2-7; 13 bases are shared with TRBD2. The germline V gene encodes CDR1 SGHDT and CDR2 YYEEEE. The V segment lost 4 bases and the J segment 3 bases; nucleotides outside the gene matches: 4. The CDR3 totals 15 residues. CDR3 DNA: TGTGCCAGCAGCGGAAGGACTAGCGGGAGCTACGAGCAGTACTTC. Protein: CASSGRTSGSYEQYF.